This passage covers 10 T cell receptor beta chains from one sample sequenced in a study of control samples from healthy donors and cancer patients. Profiling relied on immunoSEQ multiplex PCR, and the TCRdb table lists in-frame clones only, not all of them. The sample contains roughly 100,000 clones, roughly 80% of which appear only once. The sequencing input was blood. These receptors were taken from a woman aged 45-59 years in good health.

The V call is TRBV5-6, the J call TRBJ1-2, with TRBD1 matching over 8 bases. The CDR3 loop spans 13 amino acids. V lost 3 bases and J lost 3; bases outside the gene matches: 1. The germline CDR1 and CDR2 sequences are SGHDT and YYEEEE. The CDR3 reads CASSSQGDYGYTF. The CDR3 DNA reads TGTGCCAGCAGCTCACAGGGGGACTATGGCTACACCTTC.

The chain carries TRBV5-5 and TRBJ1-3; unclear D gene. Germline lookup yields CDR1 SGHKS and CDR2 YYEKEE (reference sequence). The CDR3 runs 15 residues. V lost 0 bases and J 1 base, leaving 8 bases between the germline ends. The CDR3 spells CASSLVVGSGNTIYF. The CDR3 DNA reads TGTGCCAGCAGCTTGGTGGTCGGTTCTGGAAACACCATATATTTT.

The DNA of the CDR3 is TGTGCCAGCAGCCAAGACTCTAGAAGGGGTGAGACCCAGTACTTC. It translates to CASSQDSRRGETQYF. The rearrangement joins TRBV3-1 (or the pseudogene TRBV3-2) to TRBJ2-5, with a weak D call TRBD1 (5 bases). The germline V and J ends were trimmed by 0 bases and 5 bases, with 13 bases remaining between them. The CDR3 has 15 amino acids. Germline CDR1 LGHDT, CDR2 YNNKEL (reference sequence).

CDR3 loop: CASSYGRGEAGYGYTF. The CDR3 DNA follows: TGTGCCAGCAGTTACGGGAGAGGGGAGGCTGGTTATGGCTACACCTTC. The V gene is TRBV6-2 or TRBV6-3, the J gene TRBJ1-2, with D perhaps matching TRBD1 (5 bases). Germline loops: CDR1 MNHEY, CDR2 SVGEGT. V dropped 2 bases and J dropped 5 bases, with 18 bases sitting between them. The CDR3 contains 16 residues.

V gene TRBV7-2 combines with J gene TRBJ2-7; 12 positions agree with TRBD2. After removal of 5 bases from V and 4 bases from J, the junction contained 9 bases not matched to a gene. The CDR3 spans 16 residues. CDR1 is SGHTA and CDR2 is FQGNSA in the germline V gene. CDR3 in amino acids: CASSEGTSGSGYEQYF. The CDR3 DNA reads TGTGCCAGCAGCGAGGGGACTAGCGGGTCTGGTTACGAGCAGTACTTC.

This clone has a single count. A junction end diverges from the germline sequence, so it may reflect a read error. The CDR3 protein is CASSEERGWNIQYF. CDR3 nucleotide sequence: TGTGCCAGCAGCGAAGAGCGGGGGTGGAACATTCAGTACTTC. The chain employs TRBV2 and TRBJ2-4; 8 bases agree with TRBD2. Germline V gene data show CDR1 as SNHLY and CDR2 as FYNNEI. CDR3 size: 14 residues.

The J gene is TRBJ2-3, the V gene TRBV7-8; TRBD1 agrees at 11 bases. The CDR3 has 16 amino acids. Germline-derived CDR1 and CDR2 are SGHVS and FQNEAQ. V dropped 5 bases and J dropped 5; count of bases not matched to a gene: 9. DNA of the CDR3: TGTGCCAGCAGCGCCGCCAGGACAGGGGGCGTAGATACGCAGTATTTT. Protein: CASSAARTGGVDTQYF.

The CDR3 reads CASSFSLSYEQYF. CDR3 nucleotides: TGTGCCAGCAGTTTCTCTCTGTCCTACGAGCAGTACTTC. V and J are TRBV28 and TRBJ2-7, with D uncertain. The germline V and J ends were trimmed by 3 bases and 1 base, with 7 bases remaining between them. This CDR3 contains 13 residues. Germline V gene lookup returns CDR1 MDHEN and CDR2 SYDVKM.

The J gene is TRBJ2-2, the V gene TRBV11-2; 8 bases are shared with TRBD2. Germline lookup yields CDR1 SGHAT and CDR2 FQNNGV. The CDR3 spans 18 residues. V was pared by 0 bases and J by 2 bases, with 8 bases of the junction left unmatched. CDR3 sequence (DNA): TGTGCCAGCAGCTTAGATTTGGTCGGGGGGGCAAACACCGGGGAGCTGTTTTTT. This translates into CASSLDLVGGANTGELFF. The variable domain in full, completed from reference TRBV11-2 and TRBJ2-2, reads EAGVAQSPRYKIIEKRQSVAFWCNPISGHATLYWYQQILGQGPKLLIQFQNNGVVDDSQLPKDRFSAERLKGVDSTLKIQPAKLEDSAVYLCASSLDLVGGANTGELFFGEGSRLTVL.

The chain has TRBV5-1 and TRBJ2-3; TRBD1 agrees at 8 bases. This CDR3 contains 16 residues. The junction had 6 bases not matched to a gene; V was cut back by 0 bases and J by 3 bases. The germline gives CDR1 SGHRS, CDR2 YFSETQ. The CDR3 sequence: CASSLETGAETDTQYF. The CDR3 DNA is TGCGCCAGCAGCTTGGAGACAGGGGCGGAAACAGATACGCAGTATTTT. The entire variable domain, with the rest obtained from reference TRBV5-1 and TRBJ2-3, is as follows: KAGVTQTPRYLIKTRGQQVTLSCSPISGHRSVSWYQQTPGQGLQFLFEYFSETQRNKGNFPGRFSGRQFSNSRSEMNVSTLELGDSALYLCASSLETGAETDTQYFGPGTRLTVL.